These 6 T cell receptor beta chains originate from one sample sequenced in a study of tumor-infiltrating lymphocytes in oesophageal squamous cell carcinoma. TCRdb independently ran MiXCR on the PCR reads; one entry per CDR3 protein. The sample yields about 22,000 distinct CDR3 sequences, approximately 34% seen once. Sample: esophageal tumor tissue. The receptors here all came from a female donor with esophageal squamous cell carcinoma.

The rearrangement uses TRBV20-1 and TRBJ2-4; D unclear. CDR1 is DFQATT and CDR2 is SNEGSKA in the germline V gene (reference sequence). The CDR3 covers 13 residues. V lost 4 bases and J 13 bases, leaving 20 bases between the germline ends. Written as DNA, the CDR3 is TGCAGTGCTAAAGGGTCTCGCTCGGATGAGCAGTACTTC. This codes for CSAKGSRSDEQYF.

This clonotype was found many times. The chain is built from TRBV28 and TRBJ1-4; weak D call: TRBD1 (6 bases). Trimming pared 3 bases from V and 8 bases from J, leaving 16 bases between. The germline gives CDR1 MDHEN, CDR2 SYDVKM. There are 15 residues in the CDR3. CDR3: CASSFPGGGEEKLFF. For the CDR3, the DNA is TGTGCCAGCAGTTTTCCCGGCGGGGGCGAGGAAAAACTGTTTTTT.

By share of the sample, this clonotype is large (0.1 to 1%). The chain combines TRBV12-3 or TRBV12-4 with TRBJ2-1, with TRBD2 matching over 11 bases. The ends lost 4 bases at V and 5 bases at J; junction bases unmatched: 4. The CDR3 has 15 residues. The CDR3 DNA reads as TGTGCCAGCAGTTCCGGGACTAGCGGAGACAATGAGCAGTTCTTC. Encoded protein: CASSSGTSGDNEQFF.

The CDR3 DNA is TGTGCCAGCAGCGCGGTTAGCTCCTACAATGAGCAGTTCTTC. This codes for CASSAVSSYNEQFF. V is TRBV7-2 and J is TRBJ2-4, with D hard to call. TRBJ2-1 explains the end of the DNA better; the J call may be wrong. Germline CDR1 SGHTA, CDR2 FQGNSA. The CDR3 sequence is 14 residues long.

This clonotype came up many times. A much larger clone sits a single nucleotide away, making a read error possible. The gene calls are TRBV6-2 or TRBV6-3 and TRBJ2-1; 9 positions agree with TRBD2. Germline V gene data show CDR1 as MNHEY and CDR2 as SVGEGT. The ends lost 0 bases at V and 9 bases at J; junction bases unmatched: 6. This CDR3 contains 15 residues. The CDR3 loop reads CASSYSISGSREQFF. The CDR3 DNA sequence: TGTGCCAGCAGTTACTCGATTAGCGGGAGCCGTGAGCAGTTCTTC.

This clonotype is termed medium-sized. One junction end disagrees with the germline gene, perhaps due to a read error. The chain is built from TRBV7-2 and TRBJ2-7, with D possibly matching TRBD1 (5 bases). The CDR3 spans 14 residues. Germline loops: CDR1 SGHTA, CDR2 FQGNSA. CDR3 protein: CASSFATVHSPLHF. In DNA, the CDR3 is TGTGCCAGCAGCTTCGCGACAGTTCATTCACCCCTCCACTTC.